This T cell receptor (beta chain) stems from a study of identifying expanded T cells in peripheral blood. TCRdb keeps only in-frame clones here, not all; method: immunoSEQ multiplex PCR. The sample has approximately 90,000 clones, about 85% seen once. CDR1 and CDR2 (germline): SGHTA, FQGNSA. V lost 6 bases and J 2 bases, leaving 20 bases between the germline ends. The CDR3 is made up of 16 amino acids. The chain couples TRBV7-2 to TRBJ2-7; D not certain. Sequences were obtained from blood. The sequence came from a person aged 18 to 70 in good health. CDR3 sequence: CASSHTASPGAYEQYF. The CDR3 nucleotides read TGTGCCAGCAGTCATACGGCCTCCCCCGGTGCCTACGAGCAGTACTTC.